These 21 T cell receptor beta chains share one sample of origin, sequenced in a study of regulatory T cells in long-lasting Graves disease. Time point defined: newly diagnosed GD, antithyroid drugs for less than 3 months. Researchers made the TCR library from RNA that was extracted from PBMCs. The authors built TCR beta libraries using iRepertoire HTBI primers and Arm-PCR of CDR3 regions. TCRdb itself ran the multiplex PCR reads through MiXCR, one entry per CDR3 protein. Of 440,000 or so distinct CDR3 sequences in the sample, less than 20% were seen once. These records were also assigned to another study, of T cells in Graves' hyperthyroidism and ophthalmopathy.

Sequenced material: peripheral blood mononuclear cells (PBMCs), taken at new diagnosis, from a patient treated with antithyroid drugs. The receptors stem from a woman aged 25 to 39 with Graves disease.

The chain links TRBV29-1 to TRBJ2-1; D is unclear. CDR1 is SQVTM and CDR2 is ANQGSEA in the germline V gene. The V and J ends lost 3 bases and 5 bases respectively, with 5 bases between them. The CDR3 spans 11 residues. This chain's CDR3 is CSVETNNEQFF. CDR3 DNA sequence: TGCAGCGTTGAGACGAACAATGAGCAGTTCTTC.

This clonotype was seen many times. J is TRBJ1-4 and V is TRBV18, with D uncertain. Germline V lookup: CDR1 KGHSH, CDR2 LQKENI. Trimming shortened V by 3 bases and J by 1 base, and 9 bases separated the two germline ends. This CDR3 comprises 15 residues. CDR3 residues: CASSPYRETNEKLFF. In nucleotides, the CDR3 is TGTGCCAGCTCACCCTACAGAGAAACTAATGAAAAACTGTTTTTT.

This clonotype was recorded at least ten times. The chain is built from TRBV5-1 and TRBJ2-2; unclear D gene. CDR1 is SGHRS and CDR2 is YFSETQ in the germline V gene. Trimming cost V 1 base and J 0 bases, with 19 bases left between them. This CDR3 is built from 19 residues. The CDR3 DNA is TGCGCCAGCAGCTTGCGAAGGCCGGTCTCCTTCGCGAACACCGGGGAGCTGTTTTTT. Protein product: CASSLRRPVSFANTGELFF.

This chain links TRBV15 with TRBJ1-5; D gene unclear. This CDR3 has 16 amino acids. The V gene lost 0 bases and the J gene lost 5 bases, with 14 bases spanning the gap. Germline V lookup: CDR1 LNHNV, CDR2 YYDKDF (reference sequence). CDR3 residues: CATSRDIGLVDQPQHF. CDR3 nucleotide sequence: TGTGCCACCAGCAGAGATATCGGCCTTGTGGATCAGCCCCAGCATTTT. Based on the CDR3 plus reference TRBV15 and TRBJ1-5, the full variable domain is DAMVIQNPRYQVTQFGKPVTLSCSQTLNHNVMYWYQQKSSQAPKLLFHYYDKDFNNEADTPDNFQSRRPNTSFCFLDIRSPGLGDTAMYLCATSRDIGLVDQPQHFGDGTRLSIL.

A remark on this clonotype: This could be a read error, since a much larger clone is one nucleotide away. V gene TRBV6-1 combines with J gene TRBJ2-7; possible D gene TRBD1, 6 bases. The germline gives CDR1 MNHNS, CDR2 SASEGT. V was trimmed by 4 bases and J by 4 bases, leaving 14 bases between them. CDR3 length: 14 residues. The CDR3 region has the DNA TGTGCCAGCAGTGGTCTCCAGGGGAAGTACGAGCAGTACTTC. This sequence encodes CASSGLQGKYEQYF.

There are many counts of this clonotype. The rearrangement joins TRBV24-1 to TRBJ2-6; D not resolved. Trimming removed 2 bases at V and 3 bases at J, with 10 bases between. CDR1 is KGHDR and CDR2 is SFDVKD in the germline V gene. This CDR3 spans 16 amino acids. Here the CDR3 reads CATSDSPRDGANVLTF. CDR3 DNA sequence: TGTGCCACCAGTGATTCTCCCAGAGATGGGGCCAACGTCCTGACTTTC.

This clonotype was seen a handful of times. The V and J genes are TRBV27 and TRBJ2-7; possibly TRBD1 or TRBD2 for D (5 bases each). Trimming left V 8 bases short and J 3 bases short, with 11 bases between. CDR3 length: 12 residues. Germline loops: CDR1 MNHEY, CDR2 SMNVEV (reference sequence). The CDR3 DNA follows: TGTGCCAGCCGGGGACCCTACTACGAGCAGTACTTC. Its protein is CASRGPYYEQYF.

The genes are TRBV15 and TRBJ2-7; D not resolved. With 0 bases removed from V and 6 bases from J, the gap between germline ends came to 12 bases. CDR3 length equals 14 residues. The germline V gene has CDR1 LNHNV and CDR2 YYDKDF (reference sequence). The CDR3 sequence: CATSRDPAVGEQYF. CDR3 nucleotide sequence: TGTGCCACCAGCAGAGATCCGGCGGTAGGCGAGCAGTACTTC. Looking up the rest from reference TRBV15 and TRBJ2-7 gives the full variable domain: DAMVIQNPRYQVTQFGKPVTLSCSQTLNHNVMYWYQQKSSQAPKLLFHYYDKDFNNEADTPDNFQSRRPNTSFCFLDIRSPGLGDTAMYLCATSRDPAVGEQYFGPGTRLTVT.

This clonotype has a handful of counts. The rearrangement uses TRBV5-1 and TRBJ2-3; D is perhaps TRBD1 (6 bases). Trimming stripped 2 bases from V and 1 base from J, with 11 bases between. Per germline, CDR1 SGHRS and CDR2 YFSETQ. The CDR3 loop spans 15 amino acids. CDR3 nucleotides: TGCGCCAGCAGCTTAAGGGACAAACGCACAGATACGCAGTATTTT. Its protein product is CASSLRDKRTDTQYF.

V is TRBV7-2 and J is TRBJ1-6; weak D call: TRBD1 (6 bases). The V gene lost 5 bases and the J gene lost 0 bases, with 14 bases spanning the gap. Germline values: CDR1 SGHTA, CDR2 FQGNSA. The length of the CDR3 is 17 residues. For the CDR3, the DNA is TGTGCCAGCAGCCCATCGAGGGGGAACTCCTATAATTCACCCCTCCACTTT. This gives the protein CASSPSRGNSYNSPLHF.

The chain is built from TRBV7-3 and TRBJ2-3, with 9 positions matching TRBD1. Germline values: CDR1 SGHTA, CDR2 FQGTGA. After removal of 5 bases from V and 4 bases from J, the junction contained 4 bases not matched to a gene. There are 14 residues in the CDR3. The CDR3 reads CASSPGQGSDTQYF. In DNA, the CDR3 is TGTGCCAGCAGCCCGGGACAGGGTTCAGATACGCAGTATTTT.

About this clonotype: This likely came from a read error, as a far larger clone is one base away. The chain carries TRBV7-9 and TRBJ2-7; possible D gene TRBD2, 6 bases. Germline values: CDR1 SEHNR, CDR2 FQNEAQ (reference sequence). V was shortened by 4 bases and J by 2 bases, with 6 bases between the two germline ends. This CDR3 comprises 12 residues. This chain's CDR3 is CASSCGTYEQYF. The CDR3 region has the DNA TGTGCCAGCAGCTGCGGGACCTACGAGCAGTACTTC.

This clonotype showed up many times. V usage is TRBV4-2 and J usage is TRBJ1-1, with D possibly matching TRBD1 (6 bases). Germline V gives CDR1 LGHNA, CDR2 YNFKEQ. V shed 1 base and J shed 3 bases, with 12 bases lying between them. CDR3 size: 15 residues. For the CDR3, the DNA is TGTGCCAGCAGCCAAGCGGGGGGCTCGGACACTGAAGCTTTCTTT. This sequence encodes CASSQAGGSDTEAFF.

This clonotype showed up many times. The chain employs TRBV18 and TRBJ2-7, with D perhaps TRBD2 (5 bases). The V end was cut by 2 bases, the J end by 5 bases, with 13 bases between. Germline-derived CDR1 and CDR2 are KGHSH and LQKENI. The CDR3 is 14 amino acids. As DNA, the CDR3 is TGTGCCAGCTCACCAACCCCTTCCGGGGACGAGCAGTACTTC. Encoded protein: CASSPTPSGDEQYF. Supplemented by reference TRBV18 and TRBJ2-7, the full variable domain reads NAGVMQNPRHLVRRRGQEARLRCSPMKGHSHVYWYRQLPEEGLKFMVYLQKENIIDESGMPKERFSAEFPKEGPSILRIQQVVRGDSAAYFCASSPTPSGDEQYFGPGTRLTVT.

This clonotype has a count of ten or more. CDR3 protein: CASRRDRGWVRGDEQFF. CDR3 in DNA: TGTGCCAGCAGGCGGGACCGGGGATGGGTGAGGGGGGATGAGCAGTTCTTC. The rearrangement joins TRBV28 to TRBJ2-1; D is perhaps TRBD1 or TRBD2 (6 bases each). Trimming removed 6 bases from V and 8 bases from J, with 26 bases in between. CDR3 length: 17 residues. Germline loops: CDR1 MDHEN, CDR2 SYDVKM.

This clonotype has only a few counts. The rearrangement links TRBV25-1 to TRBJ2-1; D is perhaps TRBD1 or TRBD2 (5 bases each). Trimming left V 6 bases short and J 4 bases short, with 10 bases between. Germline-derived CDR1 and CDR2 are MGHDK and SYGVNS. The CDR3 extends over 13 amino acids. CDR3 coding DNA: TGTGCCAGCAGCGGGGCCTCATACAATGAGCAGTTCTTC. As protein: CASSGASYNEQFF. The entire variable domain, with the rest obtained from reference TRBV25-1 and TRBJ2-1, is as follows: EADIYQTPRYLVIGTGKKITLECSQTMGHDKMYWYQQDPGMELHLIHYSYGVNSTEKGDLSSESTVSRIRTEHFPLTLESARPSHTSQYLCASSGASYNEQFFGPGTRLTVL.

Notes on this clonotype: It may be a read error: a sequence one base away is much more abundant. V is TRBV28 and J is TRBJ2-5, with a weak D call TRBD2 (5 bases). The CDR3 sequence is 15 residues long. Germline V CDR1 and CDR2: MDHEN, SYDVKM. CDR3 coding DNA: TGTGCCAGCAGTTCTTACGAGCCCACCTACAATGAGCGGTTCTTC. It codes for CASSSYEPTYNERFF.

The chain's CDR3 is CASSSGTRGWVSNQPQHF. DNA for the CDR3: TGTGCCAGCAGCTCTGGGACCCGTGGGTGGGTGAGCAATCAGCCCCAGCATTTT. The V gene is TRBV7-9, the J gene TRBJ1-5, with a tentative D call TRBD1 (5 bases). Germline CDR1 and CDR2: SEHNR and FQNEAQ (reference sequence). CDR3 length: 18 residues. The V and J ends lost 4 bases and 1 base respectively, with 20 bases between them.

The table lists this clonotype with many counts. The CDR3 protein is CSARGLTSTDTQYF. The CDR3 bases are TGCAGTGCTAGAGGTCTAACTAGCACAGATACGCAGTATTTT. The chain recombines TRBV20-1 with TRBJ2-3; unclear D gene. The CDR3 spans 14 residues. Per germline, CDR1 DFQATT and CDR2 SNEGSKA (reference sequence). With 1 base removed from V and 0 bases from J, the gap between germline ends came to 8 bases.

This clonotype was seen repeatedly, ten times or more. The rearrangement joins TRBV24-1 to TRBJ2-1; D is perhaps TRBD1 (6 bases). The V end was cut by 1 base, the J end by 5 bases, with 14 bases between. CDR1 KGHDR and CDR2 SFDVKD come from the germline V gene. The CDR3 has 16 amino acids. DNA for the CDR3: TGTGCCACCAGTGATTTTACCGGGACAAGAAACAATGAGCAGTTCTTC. It is translated as CATSDFTGTRNNEQFF.

This clonotype has only a few counts. The CDR3 bases are TGTGCCAGCAGCCCTGAGGGTGTGAGCAATCAGCCCCAGCATTTT. This encodes CASSPEGVSNQPQHF. This chain joins TRBV7-9 and TRBJ1-5; D is unresolved. Trimming stripped 5 bases from V and 1 base from J, with 12 bases between. Germline assignment: CDR1 SEHNR and CDR2 FQNEAQ (reference sequence). This CDR3 is 15 amino acids long.